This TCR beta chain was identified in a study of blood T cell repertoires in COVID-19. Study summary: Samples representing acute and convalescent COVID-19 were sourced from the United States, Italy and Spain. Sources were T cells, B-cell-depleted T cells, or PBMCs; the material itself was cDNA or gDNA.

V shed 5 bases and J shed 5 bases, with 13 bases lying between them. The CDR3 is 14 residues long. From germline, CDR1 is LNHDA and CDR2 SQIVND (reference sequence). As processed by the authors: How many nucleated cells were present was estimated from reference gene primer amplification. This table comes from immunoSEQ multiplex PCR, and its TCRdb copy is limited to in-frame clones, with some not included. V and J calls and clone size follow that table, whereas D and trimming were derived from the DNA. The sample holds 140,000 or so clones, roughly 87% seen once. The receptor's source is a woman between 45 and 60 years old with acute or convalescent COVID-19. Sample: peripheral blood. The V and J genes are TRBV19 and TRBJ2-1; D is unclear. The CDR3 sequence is CASSWSVGNNEQFF. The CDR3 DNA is TGTGCCAGTAGTTGGAGCGTTGGTAACAATGAGCAGTTCTTC.